Below are 20 T cell receptor beta chains sequenced from a single sample in a study of T-cell memory formation after mild COVID-19. TCRdb fed the 5' RACE reads into MiXCR, producing one record per CDR3 protein. The sample gives 550,000 to 700,000 distinct CDR3 sequences, approximately 15% of which show up once; roughly 8.2% is in the top ten. The source material was PBMCs or a T cell subset sorted from them (not recorded which). Receptor source: an adult woman who had mild COVID-19 (a few samples of this study predate the infection). Cell type and time point are not known.

This clonotype has only a few counts. CDR3 loop: CASSRTSGRREQYF. DNA for the CDR3: TGTGCCAGCAGTAGGACTAGCGGGAGGCGAGAGCAGTACTTC. This sequence joins TRBV12-3 or TRBV12-4 and TRBJ2-7, with 14 bases identical to TRBD2. The CDR3 is 14 amino acids. J was trimmed by 7 bases and V by 5 bases; bases with no gene match: 4.

The V and J genes are TRBV7-9 and TRBJ1-2; tentatively, D is TRBD1 (5 bases). With 5 bases removed from V and 7 bases from J, the gap between germline ends came to 20 bases. The CDR3 consists of 15 residues. The germline CDR1 and CDR2 sequences are SEHNR and FQNEAQ (reference sequence). CDR3 region: CASSISRNRFSGYTF. CDR3 nucleotides: TGTGCCAGCAGCATATCCCGAAACAGGTTTAGTGGCTACACCTTC.

This clonotype was observed a few times. The chain recombines TRBV27 with TRBJ2-3, with 11 bases aligning to TRBD2. CDR3 size: 17 residues. Germline CDR1 is MNHEY and CDR2 is SMNVEV (reference sequence). V was clipped by 2 bases and J by 4 bases; unmatched bases: 8. The CDR3 DNA sequence: TGTGCCAGCAGTTTAGGCGGGCTAGCGGGAGGTGCAGATACGCAGTATTTT. Its translation is CASSLGGLAGGADTQYF.

The rearrangement joins TRBV5-1 to TRBJ2-1; TRBD2 matches at 10 bases. The CDR3 is 20 residues long. V lost 2 bases and J lost 2; bases outside the gene matches: 16. Germline V gene data show CDR1 as SGHRS and CDR2 as YFSETQ. The CDR3 loop is CASSLIVGQLAGEPYNEQFF. CDR3 coding DNA: TGCGCCAGCAGCTTAATTGTAGGACAGCTAGCGGGAGAGCCCTACAATGAGCAGTTCTTC.

The chain couples TRBV7-2 to TRBJ1-5; tentative D call: TRBD1 (5 bases). V dropped 5 bases and J dropped 0 bases, with 11 bases sitting between them. The CDR3 contains 15 residues. Germline V gives CDR1 SGHTA, CDR2 FQGNSA. This chain's CDR3 is CASSPDGHSNQPQHF. The CDR3 DNA reads as TGTGCCAGCAGCCCGGACGGACATAGCAATCAGCCCCAGCATTTT.

CDR3 amino acids: CASSGIRDRGPDTQYF. As DNA, the CDR3 is TGTGCCAGCAGCGGAATCCGGGACAGGGGGCCAGATACGCAGTATTTT. The V call is TRBV7-6, the J call TRBJ2-3; 12 nucleotides align to TRBD1. The trim removed 5 bases at V and 4 bases at J, leaving 7 bases unmatched. The germline CDR1 and CDR2 sequences are SGHVS and FNYEAQ. The CDR3 extends over 16 amino acids. The complete variable domain, with remaining parts taken from reference TRBV7-6 and TRBJ2-3, reads GAGVSQSPRYKVTKRGQDVALRCDPISGHVSLYWYRQALGQGPEFLTYFNYEAQQDKSGLPNDRFSAERPEGSISTLTIQRTEQRDSAMYRCASSGIRDRGPDTQYFGPGTRLTVL.

The V call is TRBV5-1, the J call TRBJ2-7; D is unclear. Looked up from germline, CDR1 is SGHRS and CDR2 is YFSETQ. The CDR3 loop spans 14 amino acids. Trimming cost V 1 base and J 4 bases, with 12 bases left between them. Written as DNA, the CDR3 is TGCGCCAGCAGCTTGACCGTAGGTGGGTACGAGCAGTACTTC. Amino acid sequence: CASSLTVGGYEQYF. The entire variable domain, with the rest obtained from reference TRBV5-1 and TRBJ2-7, is as follows: KAGVTQTPRYLIKTRGQQVTLSCSPISGHRSVSWYQQTPGQGLQFLFEYFSETQRNKGNFPGRFSGRQFSNSRSEMNVSTLELGDSALYLCASSLTVGGYEQYFGPGTRLTVT.

Only a few counts were recorded for this clonotype. The chain recombines TRBV7-9 with TRBJ2-7, with 9 bases fitting TRBD2. The trim removed 5 bases at V and 1 base at J, leaving 6 bases unmatched. The CDR3 runs to 15 residues. The V gene's germline CDR1 is SEHNR and CDR2 FQNEAQ (reference sequence). Here the CDR3 reads CASSPSGAGSYEQYF. CDR3 DNA: TGTGCCAGCAGCCCTAGCGGGGCTGGGTCCTACGAGCAGTACTTC. Variable domain in full (rest from reference TRBV7-9 and TRBJ2-7): DTGVSQNPRHKITKRGQNVTFRCDPISEHNRLYWYRQTLGQGPEFLTYFQNEAQLEKSRLLSDRFSAERPKGSFSTLEIQRTEQGDSAMYLCASSPSGAGSYEQYFGPGTRLTVT.

This clonotype was observed a few times. The CDR3 DNA reads TGTGCCAGCAGCAGGGGGGGGACAGGGGAAACCGGGGAGCTGTTTTTT. This sequence encodes CASSRGGTGETGELFF. The chain recombines TRBV11-2 with TRBJ2-2, with 10 bases matching TRBD1. The CDR3 loop spans 16 amino acids. Losses at the gene ends were 5 bases for V and 5 bases for J; bases not matched to a gene: 8. The germline V gene has CDR1 SGHAT and CDR2 FQNNGV.

This clonotype was seen a few times. This chain connects TRBV11-2 to TRBJ1-2; 9 bases match TRBD1. The germline V gene has CDR1 SGHAT and CDR2 FQNNGV. The V segment lost 5 bases and the J segment 6 bases; nucleotides outside the gene matches: 4. CDR3 length: 13 residues. The CDR3 here is CASSPGTGHGYTF. Written as DNA, the CDR3 is TGTGCCAGCAGCCCAGGGACAGGGCATGGCTACACCTTC. Together with reference TRBV11-2 and TRBJ1-2, the CDR3 gives the full variable domain: EAGVAQSPRYKIIEKRQSVAFWCNPISGHATLYWYQQILGQGPKLLIQFQNNGVVDDSQLPKDRFSAERLKGVDSTLKIQPAKLEDSAVYLCASSPGTGHGYTFGSGTRLTVV.

This clonotype was counted between two and nine times. This chain connects TRBV7-8 to TRBJ2-1; TRBD2 matches at 9 bases. This CDR3 region has 14 residues. Trimming took 3 bases from V and 9 from J; bases not matched to a gene: 6. Germline V CDR1 and CDR2: SGHVS, FQNEAQ. CDR3 sequence reads: CASSFERGAGEQFF. The CDR3 region has the DNA TGTGCCAGCAGCTTTGAGCGGGGGGCAGGTGAGCAGTTCTTC.

This clonotype turned up a few times. The V gene is TRBV6-2 or TRBV6-3, the J gene TRBJ2-7; 7 bases are shared with TRBD1. V was pared by 6 bases and J by 2 bases, with 10 bases of the junction left unmatched. Germline V gene data show CDR1 as MNHEY and CDR2 as SVGEGT. CDR3 length: 15 residues. In DNA, the CDR3 is TGTGCCAGCAGATCGGACAGGACTCGCCCCTACGAGCAGTACTTC. Its protein product is CASRSDRTRPYEQYF.

This clonotype was observed a few times. The chain couples TRBV2 to TRBJ2-7; a weak D match, TRBD1 (5 bases). The CDR3 runs 13 residues. Trimming took 2 bases from V and 5 from J, leaving 10 bases between them. Germline assignment: CDR1 SNHLY and CDR2 FYNNEI. DNA for the CDR3: TGTGCCAGCAGTGAACAGGGCGTGGACGAGCAGTACTTC. It translates to CASSEQGVDEQYF.

This clonotype was detected a few times. The chain joins TRBV27 to TRBJ2-3; D remains ambiguous. V was pared by 5 bases and J by 1 base, with 10 bases between. The CDR3 has 14 residues. CDR1 and CDR2 (germline): MNHEY, SMNVEV (reference sequence). The CDR3 sequence is CASSIRTGTDTQYF. The CDR3 nucleotides read TGTGCCAGCAGTATAAGGACGGGCACAGATACGCAGTATTTT.

This clonotype was recorded a few times. The rearrangement links TRBV20-1 to TRBJ2-2, with D possibly matching TRBD2 (6 bases). CDR1 is DFQATT and CDR2 is SNEGSKA in the germline V gene (reference sequence). The V end lost 0 bases, the J end lost 4 bases, and 12 bases lay between the germline ends. The CDR3 runs to 15 residues. Here the CDR3 reads CSARDSRRGTGELFF. In DNA form, the CDR3 reads TGCAGTGCTAGAGATTCCAGGAGGGGCACCGGGGAGCTGTTTTTT.

Only a few counts were recorded for this clonotype. The chain employs TRBV5-1 and TRBJ2-1; tentative D call: TRBD2 (5 bases). Germline assignment: CDR1 SGHRS and CDR2 YFSETQ. V was clipped by 1 base and J by 8 bases, with 37 bases between them. The CDR3 runs 22 residues. The DNA of the CDR3 is TGCGCCAGCAGCTTGTATTCGATCAGAGCGGCCCGTAGAGCGGAAACAGTAGATGAGCAGTTCTTC. It specifies CASSLYSIRAARRAETVDEQFF.

This chain connects TRBV7-2 to TRBJ1-5, with TRBD1 matching 8 bases. Losses at the gene ends were 5 bases for V and 7 bases for J; bases not matched to a gene: 4. The CDR3 spans 13 residues. Per germline, CDR1 SGHTA and CDR2 FQGNSA. The DNA for the CDR3 is TGTGCCAGCAGCGGACAGGGAGGGCAGCCCCAGCATTTT. Residues: CASSGQGGQPQHF. The whole variable domain, remainder taken from reference TRBV7-2 and TRBJ1-5, is GAGVSQSPSNKVTEKGKDVELRCDPISGHTALYWYRQSLGQGLEFLIYFQGNSAPDKSGLPSDRFSAERTGGSVSTLTIQRTQQEDSAVYLCASSGQGGQPQHFGDGTRLSIL.

This clonotype was detected only a few times. The J gene is TRBJ2-1, the V gene TRBV5-1; D not resolved. Germline CDR1 is SGHRS and CDR2 is YFSETQ. Trimming removed 0 bases at V and 10 bases at J, with 11 bases between. The CDR3 extends over 13 amino acids. The CDR3 sequence is CASSLGTVWEQFF. CDR3 coding DNA: TGCGCCAGCAGCTTGGGAACGGTCTGGGAGCAGTTCTTC. The full variable domain, in which reference TRBV5-1 and TRBJ2-1 provide the parts outside the CDR3, is KAGVTQTPRYLIKTRGQQVTLSCSPISGHRSVSWYQQTPGQGLQFLFEYFSETQRNKGNFPGRFSGRQFSNSRSEMNVSTLELGDSALYLCASSLGTVWEQFFGPGTRLTVL.

The chain combines TRBV12-3 or TRBV12-4 with TRBJ2-3; 10 bases line up with TRBD2. The CDR3 has 15 residues. V was pared by 5 bases and J by 4 bases, with 6 bases of the junction left unmatched. DNA of the CDR3: TGTGCCAGCAGTCCTGACGGGACTAGCGCAGATACGCAGTATTTT. Translation: CASSPDGTSADTQYF.

The chain carries TRBV7-9 and TRBJ1-1; 7 bases agree with TRBD1. The J segment lost 1 base and the V segment lost 2 bases, leaving 7 bases of the junction unmatched. The CDR3 length is 16 residues. Germline V gene lookup returns CDR1 SEHNR and CDR2 FQNEAQ (reference sequence). The CDR3 bases are TGTGCCAGCAGCTTAAGGGGGCGTTCGGGGAACACTGAAGCTTTCTTT. This encodes CASSLRGRSGNTEAFF.